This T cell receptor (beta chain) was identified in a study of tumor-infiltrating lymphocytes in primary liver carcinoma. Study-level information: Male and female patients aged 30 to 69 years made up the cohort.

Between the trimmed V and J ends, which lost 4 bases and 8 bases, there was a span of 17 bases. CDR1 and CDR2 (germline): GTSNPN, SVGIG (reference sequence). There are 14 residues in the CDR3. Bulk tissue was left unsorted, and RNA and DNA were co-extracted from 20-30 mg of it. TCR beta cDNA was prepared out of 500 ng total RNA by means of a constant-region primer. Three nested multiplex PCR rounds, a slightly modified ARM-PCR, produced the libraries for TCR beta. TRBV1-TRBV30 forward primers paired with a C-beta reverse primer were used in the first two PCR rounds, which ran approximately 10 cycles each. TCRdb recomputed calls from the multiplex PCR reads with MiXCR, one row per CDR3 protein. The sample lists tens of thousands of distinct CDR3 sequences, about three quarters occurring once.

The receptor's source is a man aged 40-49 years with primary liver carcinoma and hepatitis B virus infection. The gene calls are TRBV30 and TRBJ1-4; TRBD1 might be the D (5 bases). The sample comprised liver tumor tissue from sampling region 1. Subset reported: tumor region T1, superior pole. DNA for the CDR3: TGTGCCTGGATTGTAAACGGGGCGGGCGAAAAACTGTTTTTT. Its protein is CAWIVNGAGEKLFF.